The entry below describes one TCR beta chain. CDR1 and CDR2 from the germline V gene are DFQATT and SNEGSKA (reference sequence). V was pared by 0 bases and J by 5 bases, with 14 bases between. This CDR3 region has 14 residues. TCRdb used MiXCR to reprocess the 5' RACE reads, holding one entry per CDR3 protein. The sample lists around 50,000 distinct CDR3 sequences; roughly 6.5% were seen once. This entry comes from a study of early T cells in non-severe SARS-CoV-2 infection. The chain combines TRBV20-1 with TRBJ2-7, with D maybe TRBD2 (6 bases). The sample taken for sequencing was whole blood. This TCR came from an adult who was a healthcare worker with PCR-confirmed SARS-CoV-2 infection or an uninfected control (not recorded which). CDR3 in DNA: TGCAGTGCTAGAGATCAGGGCGGGGCCGACGAGCAGTACTTC. Its translation: CSARDQGGADEQYF.